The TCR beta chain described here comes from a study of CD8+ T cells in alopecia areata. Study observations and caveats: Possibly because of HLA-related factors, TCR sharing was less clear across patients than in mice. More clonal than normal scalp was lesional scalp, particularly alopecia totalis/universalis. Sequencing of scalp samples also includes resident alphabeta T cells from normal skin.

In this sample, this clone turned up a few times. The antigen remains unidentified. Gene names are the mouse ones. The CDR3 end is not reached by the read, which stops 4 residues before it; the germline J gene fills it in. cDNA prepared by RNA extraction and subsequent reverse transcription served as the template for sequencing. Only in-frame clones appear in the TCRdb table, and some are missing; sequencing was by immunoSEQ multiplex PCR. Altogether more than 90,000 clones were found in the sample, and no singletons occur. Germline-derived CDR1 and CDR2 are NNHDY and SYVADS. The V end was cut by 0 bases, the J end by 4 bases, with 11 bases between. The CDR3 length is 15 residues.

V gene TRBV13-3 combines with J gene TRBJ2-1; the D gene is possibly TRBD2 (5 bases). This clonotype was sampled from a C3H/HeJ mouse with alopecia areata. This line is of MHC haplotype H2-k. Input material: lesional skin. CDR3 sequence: CASSDGVGWYAEQFF. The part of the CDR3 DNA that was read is TGTGCCAGCAGTGATGGGGTGGGGTGGTATGCT.